This T cell receptor beta chain was recorded in a study of shared clonotypes between healthy human individuals. Findings of the study overall: The study found lower generation probabilities in non-shared clonotypes than in those shared by all four donors. The naive CD4 repertoires of several donors were compared, and approximately 4.5% of clonotypes were shared.

Assay: immunoSEQ multiplex PCR; the TCRdb copy retains only in-frame clones and omits some. Here the sample spans about 190,000 clones, 66% being singletons. This CDR3 spans 14 amino acids. Germline CDR1 reads MDHEN; CDR2 reads SYDVKM. Trimming removed 7 bases from V and 9 bases from J; junction bases left unmatched: 8. This clone was seen more than once but under ten times. Its antigen is currently unknown. The receptor was derived from a man aged 25 to 40 in good health. Sequencing was carried out using memory CD4+ T cells sorted from blood. The subset was: CD45RA-negative fraction. The chain has TRBV28 and TRBJ2-4, with TRBD1 identical over 11 bases. This CDR3 is CASTRRTGGTIQYF. CDR3 in DNA: TGTGCCAGCACCCGAAGGACAGGGGGCACCATTCAGTACTTC.